A single sample is the source of the 12 T cell receptor beta chains below, sequenced in a study of CD8 T cells in ankylosing spondylitis. Regarding the study as a whole: A TCR beta motif made of several highly homologous variants seemed typical of ankylosing spondylitis blood.

Antigens of these TCRs are unknown. TCRdb re-derived calls from the 5' RACE reads in MiXCR, one entry per CDR3 protein. This table has roughly 220,000 distinct CDR3 sequences, approximately 20% appearing once. The sequenced sample consisted of blood, either unsorted or a sorted T cell fraction (not recorded which). Receptors originate from a male donor with ankylosing spondylitis.

The V gene is TRBV7-6, the J gene TRBJ2-3; a possible D gene is TRBD1 (6 bases). The DNA matches TRBJ1-5 better at its end, which makes the J call doubtful. The CDR3 runs to 18 residues. Germline loops: CDR1 SGHVS, CDR2 FNYEAQ. The CDR3 loop is CASSTATIGGYSTDTQHF. The DNA for the CDR3 is TGTGCCAGCAGCACGGCTACGATAGGGGGATATAGCACAGATACGCAGCATTTT.

The CDR3 bases are TGCGCCAGCAGCTTGGGAGTTGGAAACGAGCAGTACTTC. Translating gives CASSLGVGNEQYF. This chain links TRBV5-1 with TRBJ2-7; D gene ambiguous. Trimming stripped 0 bases from V and 5 bases from J, with 9 bases between. CDR1 is SGHRS, CDR2 YFSETQ, per germline. CDR3 length equals 13 residues.

The rearrangement links TRBV6-6 to TRBJ1-4; no firm D call. The CDR3 contains 11 residues. Trimming cost V 7 bases and J 6 bases, with 6 bases left between them. Germline lookup yields CDR1 MNHNY and CDR2 SVGAGI (reference sequence). The DNA for the CDR3 is TGTGCCAGCACCTTGGATGAAAAACTGTTTTTT. Translation: CASTLDEKLFF.

This clonotype appeared a few times. The rearrangement joins TRBV7-9 to TRBJ2-1; no firm D call. V was clipped by 3 bases and J by 7 bases, with 13 bases between them. The CDR3 has 14 amino acids. Germline CDR1 reads SEHNR; CDR2 reads FQNEAQ (reference sequence). CDR3 amino acids: CASSFPGWGNEQFF. In nucleotides, the CDR3 is TGTGCCAGCAGCTTCCCCGGGTGGGGAAATGAGCAGTTCTTC.

Points on this clonotype: This may be a read error, as it is one base from a much larger clone. The chain couples TRBV12-3 or TRBV12-4 to TRBJ2-3, with D tentatively TRBD1 (6 bases). Trimming cost V 3 bases and J 0 bases, with 16 bases left between them. CDR3 length: 17 amino acids. The CDR3 coding sequence is TGTGCCAGCAGTTTGCGTGCGACAGGCCTTAGCACAGATACGCAGTATTTT. Its translation: CASSLRATGLSTDTQYF.

This clonotype has a count of ten or more. The rearrangement uses TRBV29-1 and TRBJ2-7; the match to TRBD2 covers 10 bases. With 4 bases clipped from V and 4 bases from J, the junction kept 4 bases outside the gene matches. The CDR3 sequence is 13 residues long. In germline, CDR1 is SQVTM, CDR2 ANQGSEA. The CDR3 region is CSVVASGRYEQYF. The CDR3 nucleotides read TGCAGCGTTGTGGCTAGCGGGAGATACGAGCAGTACTTC.

The chain carries TRBV6-1 and TRBJ1-2; D is ambiguous. CDR1 is MNHNS, CDR2 SASEGT, per germline. The V and J ends lost 6 bases and 4 bases respectively, with 15 bases between them. This CDR3 comprises 14 residues. The CDR3 DNA reads TGTGCCAGCAGCCCGGACGGAGGTTCCTATGGCTACACCTTC. Its translation: CASSPDGGSYGYTF.

This clonotype appeared a few times. The chain combines TRBV12-3 or TRBV12-4 with TRBJ1-2, with 9 bases aligning to TRBD1. CDR3 size: 15 residues. With V trimmed by 7 bases and J by 8 bases, 14 bases remained unmatched. As DNA, the CDR3 is TGTGCCAGCACACCGGGACAGGGAGGATTGTGGGGCTACACCTTC. This gives the protein CASTPGQGGLWGYTF.

At least ten counts were recorded for this clonotype. The chain couples TRBV29-1 to TRBJ2-1; D gene unclear. The V and J ends lost 5 bases and 0 bases respectively, with 11 bases between them. The CDR3 length is 14 residues. Germline V gene sequence: CDR1 SQVTM, CDR2 ANQGSEA. As DNA, the CDR3 is TGCAGCGTTCGCGACCATATCTCCTACAATGAGCAGTTCTTC. It specifies CSVRDHISYNEQFF.

This clonotype occurred a few times. The chain employs TRBV4-1 and TRBJ1-2, with a possible D match to TRBD1 (5 bases). The CDR3 runs 14 residues. With 0 bases removed from V and 5 bases from J, the gap between germline ends came to 10 bases. CDR1 is MGHRA, CDR2 YSYEKL, per germline. The CDR3 region is CASSQDDRTYGYTF. The CDR3 DNA follows: TGCGCCAGCAGCCAAGACGACAGAACTTATGGCTACACCTTC.

The CDR3 nucleotides are TGTGCCAGCAGCCTGGTGGGGTCGGGAACTGAAGCTTTCTTT. Translating it yields CASSLVGSGTEAFF. The chain links TRBV3-1 to TRBJ1-1; D is unclear. This CDR3 contains 14 residues. The ends were cut back, 4 bases at V and 5 bases at J, with 14 bases in the middle. Germline V gene data show CDR1 as LGHDT and CDR2 as YNNKEL (reference sequence).

The chain joins TRBV10-3 to TRBJ2-7, with 7 bases lining up with TRBD1. V gave up 6 bases and J gave up 7 bases; unmatched junction bases: 9. Germline V gives CDR1 ENHRY, CDR2 SYGVKD. The CDR3 is 13 residues long. The CDR3 DNA reads as TGTGCCATCAGCGTCGACGACAGGGAGGAGCAGTACTTC. Translated: CAISVDDREEQYF.